The 7 T cell receptor beta chains below were found in one sample sequenced in a study of cytomegalovirus exposure and HLA in healthy donors. PCR amplification relied on 60 Vbeta primers (plus 13 Jbeta primers). Clones were sequenced by immunoSEQ multiplex PCR, and TCRdb holds only the in-frame ones, with some missing. The sample lists hundreds of thousands of clones, under 80% occurring once. Sequences were obtained from PBMCs. These receptors were taken from a woman aged 25-40 years in good health and CMV-seronegative.

Notes on this clone: The same CDR3 arises from other DNA sequences in this sample as well. The genes are TRBV6-1 and TRBJ1-6; no clear D gene. CDR3 length equals 12 residues. Deletions cut 2 bases from V and 9 bases from J, with 5 bases between. The germline V gene encodes CDR1 MNHNS and CDR2 SASEGT. The DNA of the CDR3 is TGTGCCAGCAGTGAACCAGGTTCACCCCTCCACTTT. The encoded protein is CASSEPGSPLHF.

This sequence joins TRBV7-6 and TRBJ2-3, with D perhaps TRBD2 (5 bases). CDR1 and CDR2 from the germline V gene are SGHVS and FNYEAQ. Trimming removed 1 base at V and 7 bases at J, with 6 bases between. The CDR3 extends over 12 amino acids. The CDR3 loop reads CASSLGENTQYF. CDR3 DNA sequence: TGTGCCAGCAGCTTAGGGGAGAATACGCAGTATTTT. Complete variable domain (other parts from reference TRBV7-6 and TRBJ2-3): GAGVSQSPRYKVTKRGQDVALRCDPISGHVSLYWYRQALGQGPEFLTYFNYEAQQDKSGLPNDRFSAERPEGSISTLTIQRTEQRDSAMYRCASSLGENTQYFGPGTRLTVL.

The chain is built from TRBV4-2 and TRBJ2-1, with TRBD2 matching 13 bases. V gave up 4 bases and J gave up 5 bases; unmatched junction bases: 2. This CDR3 is 15 amino acids long. Germline-derived CDR1 and CDR2 are LGHNA and YNFKEQ. The CDR3 here is CASSPGTSGNNEQFF. The CDR3 nucleotides read TGTGCCAGCAGCCCAGGGACTAGCGGGAACAATGAGCAGTTCTTC.

The chain couples TRBV6-5 to TRBJ1-2; D is ambiguous. CDR1 is MNHEY, CDR2 SVGAGI, per germline. V shed 2 bases and J shed 2 bases, with 12 bases lying between them. This CDR3 spans 15 amino acids. CDR3 protein: CASSYKNKQNYGYTF. In nucleotides, the CDR3 is TGTGCCAGCAGTTACAAGAACAAACAAAACTATGGCTACACCTTC.

The chain recombines TRBV6-1 with TRBJ1-1; D is uncertain. The V gene's germline CDR1 is MNHNS and CDR2 SASEGT. V was cut by 3 bases and J by 10 bases, with 18 bases left in between. The CDR3 runs 14 residues. The CDR3 loop is CASSDFPARGRAFF. CDR3 DNA sequence: TGTGCCAGCAGTGATTTTCCGGCAAGAGGGCGAGCTTTCTTT.

For this clone: The junction and the germline gene differ at one end; a read error may be behind it. The chain carries TRBV15 and TRBJ2-6; TRBD1 might be the D (5 bases). This CDR3 contains 16 residues. CDR1 is LNHNV, CDR2 YYDKDF, per germline (reference sequence). DNA of the CDR3: TGTGCCACCAGCAGAGATCGAAGCTCTGGGGCCAACGTCCTGATTTTC. This sequence encodes CATSRDRSSGANVLIF.

Comment on this clone: Different DNA sequences within this sample yield the same CDR3. This sequence joins TRBV27 and TRBJ1-6; D may be TRBD1 (5 bases). The CDR3 is 13 amino acids. V gave up 6 bases and J gave up 12 bases, with 15 bases separating them. Germline V gene data show CDR1 as MNHEY and CDR2 as SMNVEV (reference sequence). CDR3 amino acids: CASRAGTLGPLHF. Here the CDR3 DNA reads TGTGCCAGCAGGGCCGGGACTCTCGGACCCCTCCACTTT.